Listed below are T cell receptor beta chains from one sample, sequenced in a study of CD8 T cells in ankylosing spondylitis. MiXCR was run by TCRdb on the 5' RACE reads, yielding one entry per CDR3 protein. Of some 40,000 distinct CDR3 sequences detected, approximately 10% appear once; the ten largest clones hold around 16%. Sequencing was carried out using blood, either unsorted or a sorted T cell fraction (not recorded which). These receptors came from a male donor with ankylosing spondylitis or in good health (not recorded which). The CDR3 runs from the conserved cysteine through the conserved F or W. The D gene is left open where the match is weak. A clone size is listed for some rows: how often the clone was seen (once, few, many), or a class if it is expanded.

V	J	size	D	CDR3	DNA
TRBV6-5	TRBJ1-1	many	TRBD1	CASSSRDRVILGAFF	TGTGCCAGCAGTTCCAGGGACAGGGTGATTCTAGGAGCTTTCTTT
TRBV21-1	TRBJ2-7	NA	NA	CASTRTSGSSYEQYF	TGTGCCAGCACCCGGACTAGCGGGAGCTCCTACGAGCAGTACTTC
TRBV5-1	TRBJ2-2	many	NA	CASSEGGGWTGELFF	TGCGCCAGCTCCGAAGGAGGGGGCTGGACCGGGGAGCTGTTTTTT
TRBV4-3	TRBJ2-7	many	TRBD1	CASSQSGQGVGEQYF	TGCGCCAGCAGCCAGTCAGGACAGGGGGTTGGTGAGCAGTACTTC
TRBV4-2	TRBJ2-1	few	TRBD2	CAMGPGTSGRAANEQFF	TGTGCCATGGGCCCGGGGACTAGCGGGAGGGCCGCCAATGAGCAGTTCTTC
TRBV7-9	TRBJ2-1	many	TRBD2	CASSPPAGGYNEQFF	TGTGCCAGCAGCCCCCCAGCGGGAGGTTACAATGAGCAGTTCTTC
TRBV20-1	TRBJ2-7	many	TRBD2	CSARDSSGRPYEQYF	TGCAGTGCTAGAGATTCCAGCGGGAGGCCCTACGAGCAGTACTTC
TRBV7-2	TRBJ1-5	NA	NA	CASSLKVGQPQHF	TGTGCCAGCAGCTTGAAGGTTGGTCAGCCCCAGCATTTT
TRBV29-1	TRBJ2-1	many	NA	CSVESRGWYNEQFF	TGCAGCGTTGAGAGCAGGGGTTGGTACAATGAGCAGTTCTTC
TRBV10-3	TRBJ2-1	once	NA	CAISGTSISYNEQFF	TGTGCCATCAGCGGGACTTCAATATCCTACAATGAGCAGTTCTTC
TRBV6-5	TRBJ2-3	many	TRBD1	CASSYLRDRGLEGTDTQYF	TGTGCCAGCAGTTATCTCCGGGACAGGGGACTCGAAGGAACAGATACGCAGTATTTT
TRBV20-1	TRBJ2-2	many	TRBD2	CSAGLAGANTGELFF	TGCAGTGCGGGACTAGCGGGAGCGAACACCGGGGAGCTGTTTTTT
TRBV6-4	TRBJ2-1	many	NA	CASSAELADEQFF	TGTGCCAGCAGTGCGGAACTAGCCGATGAGCAGTTCTTC
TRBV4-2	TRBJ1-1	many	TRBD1	CASSQGQGAPPEAFF	TGTGCCAGCAGCCAGGGTCAGGGGGCGCCCCCTGAAGCTTTCTTT
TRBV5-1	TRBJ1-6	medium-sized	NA	CASSLRPAETLHF	TGCGCCAGCAGCCTCCGACCAGCAGAAACCCTCCACTTT
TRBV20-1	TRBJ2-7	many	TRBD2	CSARGLAGGPQYF	TGCAGTGCTAGGGGTCTAGCGGGAGGGCCACAGTACTTC
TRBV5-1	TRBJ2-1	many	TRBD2	CASSLGKIPSGSYNEQFF	TGCGCCAGCAGCTTGGGCAAAATACCTAGCGGCTCCTACAATGAGCAGTTCTTC
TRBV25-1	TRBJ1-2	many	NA	CASSDGWAGRDGYTF	TGTGCCAGCAGTGACGGGTGGGCAGGACGGGATGGCTACACCTTC
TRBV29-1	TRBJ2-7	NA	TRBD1	CSALPGTGEQYF	TGCAGCGCCCTTCCCGGGACAGGGGAGCAGTACTTC
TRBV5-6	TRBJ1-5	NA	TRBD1	CASSRGGQSNQPQHF	TGTGCCAGCAGCCGTGGGGGACAGAGCAATCAGCCCCAGCATTTT
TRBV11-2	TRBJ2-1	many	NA	CASSLVDKSNEQFF	TGTGCCAGCAGCTTAGTCGATAAGTCCAATGAGCAGTTCTTC
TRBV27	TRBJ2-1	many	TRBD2	CASSHRLAGGDYNEQFF	TGTGCCAGCAGTCATCGACTAGCGGGAGGAGACTACAATGAGCAGTTCTTC
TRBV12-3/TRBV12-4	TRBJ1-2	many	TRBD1	CASSPGTGRSGYTF	TGTGCCAGCAGTCCCGGGACAGGAAGGTCTGGCTACACCTTC
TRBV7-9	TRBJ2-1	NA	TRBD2	CASSFQAGANNEQFF	TGTGCCAGCAGCTTCCAAGCGGGAGCCAACAATGAGCAGTTCTTC
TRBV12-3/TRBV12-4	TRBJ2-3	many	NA	CASSSPHGKTDTQYF	TGTGCCAGCAGTTCCCCCCACGGGAAAACAGATACGCAGTATTTT
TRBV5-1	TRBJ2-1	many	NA	CASSLIGLFYDAGNEQFF	TGCGCCAGCAGCTTGATAGGACTTTTTTACGACGCGGGGAATGAGCAGTTCTTC
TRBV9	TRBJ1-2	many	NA	CASSVAPTANPNYGYTF	TGTGCCAGCAGCGTAGCCCCGACAGCCAATCCCAACTATGGCTACACCTTC
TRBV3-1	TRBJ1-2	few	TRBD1	CASCQGPRKGQTNYGYTF	TGTGCCTCCTGCCAAGGGCCAAGAAAGGGACAGACTAACTATGGCTACACCTTC
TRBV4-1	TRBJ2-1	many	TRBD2	CASSPRGETSVYEQFF	TGCGCCAGCAGCCCCCGAGGAGAGACTAGCGTCTACGAGCAGTTCTTC
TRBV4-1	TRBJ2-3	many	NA	CASSLRQASTDTQYF	TGCGCCAGCAGCCTCCGACAGGCTAGCACAGATACGCAGTATTTT
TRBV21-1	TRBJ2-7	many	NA	CASSKRRLAVPGEQYF	TGTGCCAGCAGCAAACGTCGACTAGCGGTCCCGGGCGAGCAGTACTTC
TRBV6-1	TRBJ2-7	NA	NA	CASSLRGYEQYF	TGTGCCAGCAGCCTACGGGGCTACGAGCAGTACTTC
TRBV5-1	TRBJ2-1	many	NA	CASRMRPSVSEQFF	TGCGCCAGCAGGATGAGGCCCTCCGTGAGTGAGCAGTTCTTC
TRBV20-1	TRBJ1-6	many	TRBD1	CSASGGQGVSPLHF	TGCAGTGCTAGTGGGGGACAGGGTGTCTCACCCCTCCACTTT
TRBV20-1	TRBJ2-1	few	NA	CSATSSDDTYNEQFF	TGCAGTGCAACTAGCTCTGATGACACCTACAATGAGCAGTTCTTC
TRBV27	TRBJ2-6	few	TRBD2	CASRLAGSGANVLTF	TGTGCCAGCAGACTAGCGGGCTCTGGGGCCAACGTCCTGACTTTC
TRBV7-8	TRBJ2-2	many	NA	CASSLKGPNTGELFF	TGTGCCAGCAGCTTAAAGGGCCCGAACACCGGGGAGCTGTTTTTT
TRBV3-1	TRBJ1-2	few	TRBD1	CASSQGPRKGQTNYGYTF	TGTGCCAGCAGCCAAGGGCCAAGAAAGGGACAGACTAACTATGGCTACACCTTC
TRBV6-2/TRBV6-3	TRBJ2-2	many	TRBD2	CASSLAEPSTGELFF	TGTGCCAGCAGTCTAGCGGAGCCGAGCACCGGGGAGCTGTTTTTT
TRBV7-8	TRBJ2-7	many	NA	CASSAGLADREQYF	TGTGCCAGCAGCGCGGGCCTAGCAGATAGGGAGCAGTACTTC
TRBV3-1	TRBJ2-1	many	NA	CASSGGRVYNEQFF	TGTGCCAGCAGCGGGGGTAGAGTTTACAATGAGCAGTTCTTC